A selection of T cell receptor beta chains follows, all from one sample in a study of shared clonotypes between healthy human individuals. The repertoire was sequenced with immunoSEQ multiplex PCR; TCRdb's copy has only in-frame clones and lacks some. The sample includes about 2.4 million clones, around nine tenths of them seen just once. The sequenced material came from naive CD4+ T cells sorted from blood. The receptors derive from a man in his late teens or twenties in good health. The CDR3 runs from the conserved cysteine through the conserved F or W. D genes are given only for firm matches. Clone size, where shown, is once, few, many, or a class for clones that have expanded.

V: TRBV7-2
size: -
J: TRBJ1-3
length: 17
D: -
CDR3: CASSLDTAELSGNTIYF
DNA: TGTGCCAGCAGCTTAGATACGGCGGAACTCTCTGGAAACACCATATATTTT

V: TRBV7-9
size: -
J: TRBJ2-2
length: 19
D: TRBD2
CDR3: CASSLMGGLGLVATGELFF
DNA: TGTGCCAGCAGCTTAATGGGAGGATTGGGACTAGTGGCGACCGGGGAGCTGTTTTTT

V: TRBV6-6
size: -
J: TRBJ1-1
length: 15
D: -
CDR3: CASSYRSGRNTEAFF
DNA: TGTGCCAGCAGTTACAGGTCAGGGCGGAACACTGAAGCTTTCTTT

V: TRBV5-1
size: -
J: TRBJ1-4
length: 15
D: TRBD1
CDR3: CASSPSRQGYEKLFF
DNA: TGCGCCAGCAGCCCTTCCCGACAGGGATATGAAAAACTGTTTTTT

V: TRBV6-1
size: -
J: TRBJ1-2
length: 14
D: -
CDR3: CASVPGDRNYGYTF
DNA: TGTGCCAGCGTTCCGGGGGACCGAAACTATGGCTACACCTTC

V: TRBV6-5
size: -
J: TRBJ2-7
length: 14
D: TRBD1
CDR3: CASSWDRASYEQYF
DNA: TGTGCCAGCAGTTGGGACAGGGCCTCCTACGAGCAGTACTTC

V: TRBV5-1
size: -
J: TRBJ1-5
length: 16
D: TRBD1
CDR3: CASSLEGGGGNQPQHF
DNA: TGCGCCAGCAGCTTGGAGGGAGGGGGCGGCAATCAGCCCCAGCATTTT

V: TRBV2
size: few
J: TRBJ1-4
length: 13
D: -
CDR3: CASSGDSNEKLFF
DNA: TGTGCCAGCAGTGGAGACAGTAATGAAAAACTGTTTTTT

V: TRBV2
size: -
J: TRBJ2-1
length: 14
D: TRBD2
CDR3: CASSETSGLIEQFF
DNA: TGTGCCAGCAGTGAAACTAGCGGTCTAATTGAGCAGTTCTTC

V: TRBV28
size: -
J: TRBJ2-7
length: 15
D: -
CDR3: CASSGLALSVKGQYF
DNA: TGTGCCAGCAGTGGCCTAGCTCTATCTGTGAAGGGGCAGTACTTC

V: TRBV19
size: -
J: TRBJ1-5
length: 17
D: -
CDR3: CASSIDREGYSNQPQHF
DNA: TGTGCCAGTAGTATAGACAGGGAGGGATATAGCAATCAGCCCCAGCATTTT

V: TRBV6-1
size: -
J: TRBJ2-7
length: 15
D: -
CDR3: CASSENPYTSYEQYF
DNA: TGTGCCAGCAGTGAAAACCCATACACCTCCTACGAGCAGTACTTC

V: TRBV27
size: -
J: TRBJ1-1
length: 15
D: TRBD1
CDR3: CASSLGTGVGTEAFF
DNA: TGTGCCAGCAGCCTCGGGACAGGGGTTGGCACTGAAGCTTTCTTT

V: TRBV19
size: -
J: TRBJ1-4
length: 16
D: -
CDR3: CASRPEPGLRNEKLFF
DNA: TGTGCCAGTAGACCAGAGCCCGGGCTTCGGAATGAAAAACTGTTTTTT

V: TRBV5-1
size: -
J: TRBJ2-3
length: 14
D: -
CDR3: CASTMTGSTDTQYF
DNA: TGCGCCAGCACCATGACGGGAAGCACAGATACGCAGTATTTT

V: TRBV7-8
size: -
J: TRBJ2-2
length: 16
D: -
CDR3: CASSITGSGNTGELFF
DNA: TGTGCCAGCAGCATAACAGGGTCGGGGAACACCGGGGAGCTGTTTTTT

V: TRBV6-5
size: -
J: TRBJ2-1
length: 15
D: TRBD1
CDR3: CASSSRDRGLNEQFF
DNA: TGTGCCAGCAGTTCCCGGGACAGGGGGCTAAATGAGCAGTTCTTC

V: TRBV7-2
size: -
J: TRBJ1-6
length: 13
D: -
CDR3: CASSFNYNSPLHF
DNA: TGTGCCAGCAGCTTTAACTATAATTCACCCCTCCACTTT

V: TRBV2
size: -
J: TRBJ1-4
length: 14
D: -
CDR3: CASSTGTRLEKLFF
DNA: TGTGCCAGCAGTACCGGGACTCGCCTAGAAAAACTGTTTTTT

V: TRBV18
size: -
J: TRBJ2-7
length: 14
D: -
CDR3: CASSPPLSSYEQYF
DNA: TGTGCCAGCTCACCCCCGTTGAGCTCCTACGAGCAGTACTTC

V: TRBV6-5
size: -
J: TRBJ2-7
length: 14
D: -
CDR3: CASSYSQVSYEQYF
DNA: TGTGCCAGCAGTTACAGTCAGGTTTCCTACGAGCAGTACTTC

V: TRBV25-1
size: -
J: TRBJ1-2
length: 13
D: -
CDR3: CASSAGAAYGYTF
DNA: TGTGCCAGCAGTGCGGGGGCAGCTTATGGCTACACCTTC

V: TRBV27
size: -
J: TRBJ1-3
length: 12
D: -
CDR3: CASSLWRNTIYF
DNA: TGTGCCAGCAGTTTATGGAGAAACACCATATATTTT

V: TRBV28
size: few
J: TRBJ1-1
length: 13
D: -
CDR3: CASSSDGNTEAFF
DNA: TGTGCCAGCAGTTCGGACGGTAACACTGAAGCTTTCTTT

V: TRBV12-5
size: -
J: TRBJ1-2
length: 13
D: -
CDR3: CASGSPVIYGYTF
DNA: TGTGCTAGTGGTTCCCCGGTTATCTATGGCTACACCTTC

V: TRBV5-6
size: -
J: TRBJ1-2
length: 17
D: TRBD1
CDR3: CASSLGQGAVSNYGYTF
DNA: TGTGCCAGCAGCTTGGGGCAGGGGGCGGTCTCTAACTATGGCTACACCTTC

V: TRBV7-2
size: -
J: TRBJ2-3
length: 15
D: TRBD2
CDR3: CASSLELAGGDTQYF
DNA: TGTGCCAGCAGCTTAGAACTAGCGGGAGGGGATACGCAGTATTTT

V: TRBV18
size: -
J: TRBJ1-3
length: 15
D: -
CDR3: CASSLYRVNGNTIYF
DNA: TGTGCCAGCTCACTTTACAGGGTGAATGGAAACACCATATATTTT

V: TRBV5-1
size: -
J: TRBJ2-5
length: 14
D: -
CDR3: CASSPGAMRETQYF
DNA: TGCGCCAGCAGCCCCGGGGCCATGAGGGAGACCCAGTACTTC

V: TRBV7-9
size: once
J: TRBJ1-3
length: 15
D: TRBD1
CDR3: CASSPGTGIGNTIYF
DNA: TGTGCCAGCAGTCCCGGGACAGGGATTGGAAACACCATATATTTT

V: TRBV30
size: once
J: TRBJ2-1
length: 20
D: TRBD2
CDR3: CAWSVTRLAGGTGSGNEQFF
DNA: TGTGCCTGGAGTGTGACCAGACTAGCGGGAGGTACAGGGTCGGGCAATGAGCAGTTCTTC

V: TRBV2
size: -
J: TRBJ2-7
length: 14
D: TRBD1
CDR3: CASSDMRGLYEQYF
DNA: TGTGCCAGCAGTGATATGAGGGGGCTTTACGAGCAGTACTTC

V: TRBV18
size: few
J: TRBJ2-2
length: 17
D: -
CDR3: CASSPGRGREGTGELFF
DNA: TGTGCCAGCTCACCGGGCAGGGGCCGCGAAGGCACCGGGGAGCTGTTTTTT

V: TRBV30
size: -
J: TRBJ1-2
length: 13
D: -
CDR3: CAWSGEFNYGYTF
DNA: TGTGCCTGGAGTGGGGAATTTAACTATGGCTACACCTTC

V: TRBV7-2
size: once
J: TRBJ2-7
length: 14
D: TRBD2
CDR3: CASRSTSGSYEQYF
DNA: TGTGCCAGCAGATCGACTAGCGGGAGTTACGAGCAGTACTTC

V: TRBV28
size: -
J: TRBJ1-1
length: 12
D: -
CDR3: CASSLSGLEAFF
DNA: TGTGCCAGCAGTTTATCGGGGCTTGAAGCTTTCTTT

V: TRBV6-6
size: once
J: TRBJ1-6
length: 12
D: -
CDR3: CASSHRQTPLHF
DNA: TGTGCCAGCAGTCACCGCCAAACACCCCTCCACTTT

V: TRBV6-5
size: once
J: TRBJ2-7
length: 12
D: -
CDR3: CASSYGTSEQYF
DNA: TGTGCCAGCAGCTATGGGACATCCGAGCAGTACTTC

V: TRBV27
size: -
J: TRBJ2-7
length: 15
D: TRBD2
CDR3: CASSSPTSGRVEQYF
DNA: TGTGCCAGCAGCTCTCCGACTAGCGGGAGGGTTGAGCAGTACTTC

V: TRBV6-5
size: -
J: TRBJ2-3
length: 16
D: -
CDR3: CASSYSMRTAGDTQYF
DNA: TGTGCCAGCAGTTACTCGATGCGAACCGCGGGCGATACGCAGTATTTT

V: TRBV11-2
size: -
J: TRBJ2-3
length: 16
D: -
CDR3: CASSLGADTSTDTQYF
DNA: TGTGCCAGCAGCTTAGGGGCAGACACTAGCACAGATACGCAGTATTTT

V: TRBV7-9
size: -
J: TRBJ1-2
length: 14
D: -
CDR3: CASSTLVQVRGYTF
DNA: TGTGCCAGCAGCACCCTAGTCCAGGTCCGTGGCTACACCTTC

V: TRBV25-1
size: -
J: TRBJ1-2
length: 14
D: -
CDR3: CASSEYGRGGGYTF
DNA: TGTGCCAGCAGTGAATATGGGAGGGGAGGAGGCTACACCTTC

V: TRBV25-1
size: once
J: TRBJ2-1
length: 11
D: -
CDR3: CASSARNEQFF
DNA: TGTGCCAGCAGTGCTAGGAATGAGCAGTTCTTC

V: TRBV9
size: -
J: TRBJ2-2
length: 16
D: -
CDR3: CASSVWAGVNTGELFF
DNA: TGTGCCAGCAGCGTCTGGGCAGGTGTTAACACCGGGGAGCTGTTTTTT

V: TRBV25-1
size: -
J: TRBJ1-1
length: 16
D: TRBD1
CDR3: CASSESGQGLGTEAFF
DNA: TGTGCCAGCAGTGAATCCGGACAGGGACTGGGCACTGAAGCTTTCTTT

V: TRBV18
size: -
J: TRBJ1-3
length: 15
D: -
CDR3: CASSPIYEAGNTIYF
DNA: TGTGCCAGCTCGCCTATCTATGAAGCTGGAAACACCATATATTTT